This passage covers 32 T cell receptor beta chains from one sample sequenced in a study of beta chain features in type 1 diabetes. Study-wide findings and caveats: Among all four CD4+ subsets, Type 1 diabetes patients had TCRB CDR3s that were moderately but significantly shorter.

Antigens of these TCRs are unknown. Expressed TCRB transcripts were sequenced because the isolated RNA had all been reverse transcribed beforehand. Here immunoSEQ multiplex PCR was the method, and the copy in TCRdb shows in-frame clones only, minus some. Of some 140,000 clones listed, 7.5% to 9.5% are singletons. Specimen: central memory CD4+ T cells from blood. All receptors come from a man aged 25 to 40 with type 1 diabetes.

The CDR3 region has the DNA TGCAGCGTAGCCGACAGCACCTCCTACGAGCAGTACTTC. It specifies CSVADSTSYEQYF. J is TRBJ2-7 and V is TRBV29-1; D perhaps matches TRBD1 (5 bases). With 6 bases removed from V and 0 bases from J, the gap between germline ends came to 12 bases. In germline, CDR1 is SQVTM, CDR2 ANQGSEA. The CDR3 has 13 amino acids.

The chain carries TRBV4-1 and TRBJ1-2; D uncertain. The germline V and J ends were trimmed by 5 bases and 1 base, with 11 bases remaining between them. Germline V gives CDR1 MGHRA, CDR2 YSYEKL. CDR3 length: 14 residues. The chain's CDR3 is CASSTDTVNYGYTF. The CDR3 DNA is TGCGCCAGCAGCACCGACACAGTTAACTATGGCTACACCTTC.

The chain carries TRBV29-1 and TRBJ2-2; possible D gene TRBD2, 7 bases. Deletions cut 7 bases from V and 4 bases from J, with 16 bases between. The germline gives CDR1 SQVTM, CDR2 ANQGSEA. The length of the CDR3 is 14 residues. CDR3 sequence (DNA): TGCAGCGGGGGGGGCAGTCCTAGCACCGGGGAGCTGTTTTTT. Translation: CSGGGSPSTGELFF.

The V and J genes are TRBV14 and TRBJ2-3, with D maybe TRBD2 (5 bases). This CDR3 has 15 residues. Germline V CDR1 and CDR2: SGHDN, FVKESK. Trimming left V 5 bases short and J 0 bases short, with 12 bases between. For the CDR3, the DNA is TGTGCCAGCAGCTCCATAGCGAGGAGCACAGATACGCAGTATTTT. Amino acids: CASSSIARSTDTQYF.

Here the CDR3 reads CASSLDQKQYF. The CDR3 nucleotides read TGTGCCAGCAGCTTAGACCAGAAGCAGTACTTC. The V call is TRBV11-2, the J call TRBJ2-7; the D is unclear. The CDR3 loop spans 11 amino acids. Per germline, CDR1 SGHAT and CDR2 FQNNGV. The V gene lost 0 bases and the J gene lost 8 bases, with 5 bases spanning the gap.

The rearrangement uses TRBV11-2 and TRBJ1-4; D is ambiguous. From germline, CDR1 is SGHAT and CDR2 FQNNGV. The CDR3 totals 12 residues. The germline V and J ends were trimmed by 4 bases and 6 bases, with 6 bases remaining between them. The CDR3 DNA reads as TGTGCCAGCAGCTCCCAGTATGAAAAACTGTTTTTT. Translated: CASSSQYEKLFF.

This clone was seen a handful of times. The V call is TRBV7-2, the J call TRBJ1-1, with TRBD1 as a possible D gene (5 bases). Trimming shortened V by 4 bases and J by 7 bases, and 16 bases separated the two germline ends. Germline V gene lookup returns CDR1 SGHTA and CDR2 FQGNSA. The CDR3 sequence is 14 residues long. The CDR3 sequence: CASSSPRRGHEAFF. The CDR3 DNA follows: TGTGCCAGCAGCTCCCCCCGGAGGGGCCATGAAGCTTTCTTT.

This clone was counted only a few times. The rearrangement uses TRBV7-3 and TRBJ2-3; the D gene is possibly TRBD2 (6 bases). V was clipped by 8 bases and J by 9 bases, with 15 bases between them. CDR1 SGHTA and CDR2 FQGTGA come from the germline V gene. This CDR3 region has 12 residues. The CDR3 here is CASGRQGGTQYF. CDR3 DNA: TGTGCCAGCGGGAGGCAAGGAGGGACGCAGTATTTT.

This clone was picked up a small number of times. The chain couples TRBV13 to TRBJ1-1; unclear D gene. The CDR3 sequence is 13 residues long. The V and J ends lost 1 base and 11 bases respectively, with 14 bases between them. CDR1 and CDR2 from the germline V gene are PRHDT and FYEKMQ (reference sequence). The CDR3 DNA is TGTGCCAGCAGCTTAGTTTTGTACGGCGGGGCTTTCTTT. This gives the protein CASSLVLYGGAFF.

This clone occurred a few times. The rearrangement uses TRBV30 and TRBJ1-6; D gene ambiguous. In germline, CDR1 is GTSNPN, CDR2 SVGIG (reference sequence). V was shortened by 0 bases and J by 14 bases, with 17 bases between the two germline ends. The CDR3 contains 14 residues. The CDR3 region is CAWSVLAGSGSLHF. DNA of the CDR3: TGTGCCTGGAGTGTACTGGCAGGCTCGGGGTCCCTCCACTTT. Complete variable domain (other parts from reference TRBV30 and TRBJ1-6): SQTIHQWPATLVQPVGSPLSLECTVEGTSNPNLYWYRQAAGRGLQLLFYSVGIGQISSEVPQNLSASRPQDRQFILSSKKLLLSDSGFYLCAWSVLAGSGSLHFGNGTRLTVT.

The CDR3 region has the DNA TGTGCCAGCAGCCACCAGACTTCCACCCAGTACTTC. Protein sequence: CASSHQTSTQYF. V gene TRBV11-2 combines with J gene TRBJ2-5, with no clear D. Trimming cost V 5 bases and J 8 bases, with 12 bases left between them. The CDR3 runs to 12 residues. Germline V lookup: CDR1 SGHAT, CDR2 FQNNGV.

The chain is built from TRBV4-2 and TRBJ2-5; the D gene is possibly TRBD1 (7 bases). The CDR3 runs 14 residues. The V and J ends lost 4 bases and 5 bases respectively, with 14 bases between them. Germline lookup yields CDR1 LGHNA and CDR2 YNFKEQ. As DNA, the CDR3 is TGTGCCAGCAGCCCCACAGGGGAGGAGGAGACCCAGTACTTC. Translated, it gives CASSPTGEEETQYF.

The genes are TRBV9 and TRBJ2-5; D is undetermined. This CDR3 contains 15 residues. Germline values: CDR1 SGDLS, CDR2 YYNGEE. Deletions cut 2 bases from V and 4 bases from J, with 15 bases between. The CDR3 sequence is CASSVGTFKLETQYF. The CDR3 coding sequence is TGTGCCAGCAGCGTGGGCACATTTAAGCTAGAGACCCAGTACTTC.

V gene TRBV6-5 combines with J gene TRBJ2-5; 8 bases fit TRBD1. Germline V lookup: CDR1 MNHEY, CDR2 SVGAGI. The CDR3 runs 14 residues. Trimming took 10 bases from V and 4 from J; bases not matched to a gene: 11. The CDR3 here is CAIKDGQGGETQYF. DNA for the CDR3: TGTGCCATCAAAGATGGACAGGGTGGAGAGACCCAGTACTTC.

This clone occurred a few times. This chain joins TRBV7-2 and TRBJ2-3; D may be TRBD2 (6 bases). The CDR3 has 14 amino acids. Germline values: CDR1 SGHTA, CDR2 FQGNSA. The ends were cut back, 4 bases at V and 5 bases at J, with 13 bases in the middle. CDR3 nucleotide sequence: TGTGCCAGCAGCTCTCCCGTGCGGGGAGATACGCAGTATTTT. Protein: CASSSPVRGDTQYF.

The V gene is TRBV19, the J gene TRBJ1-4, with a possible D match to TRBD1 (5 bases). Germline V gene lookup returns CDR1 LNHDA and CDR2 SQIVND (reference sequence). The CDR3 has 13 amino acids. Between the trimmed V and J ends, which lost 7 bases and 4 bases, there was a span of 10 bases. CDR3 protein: CASMFRDNEKLFF. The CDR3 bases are TGTGCCAGTATGTTCAGGGATAATGAAAAACTGTTTTTT.

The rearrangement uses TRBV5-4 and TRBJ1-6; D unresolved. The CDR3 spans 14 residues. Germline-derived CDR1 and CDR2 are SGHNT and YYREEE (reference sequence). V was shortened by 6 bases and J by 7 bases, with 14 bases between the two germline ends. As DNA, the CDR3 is TGTGCCAGCACAACAGCAAATACCAATTCACCCCTCCACTTT. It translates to CASTTANTNSPLHF.

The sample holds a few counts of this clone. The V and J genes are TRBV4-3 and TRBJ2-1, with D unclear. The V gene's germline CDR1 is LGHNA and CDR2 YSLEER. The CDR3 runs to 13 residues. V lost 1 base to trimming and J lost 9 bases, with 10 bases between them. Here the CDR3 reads CASSQGPGSEQFF. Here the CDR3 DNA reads TGCGCCAGCAGCCAAGGCCCCGGGTCTGAGCAGTTCTTC.

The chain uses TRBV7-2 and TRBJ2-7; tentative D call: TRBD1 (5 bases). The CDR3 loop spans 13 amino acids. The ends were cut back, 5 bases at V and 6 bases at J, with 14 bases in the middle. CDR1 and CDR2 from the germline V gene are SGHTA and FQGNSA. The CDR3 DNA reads TGTGCCAGCAGCCCTCGTGGGGCTCGCGAGCAGTACTTC. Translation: CASSPRGAREQYF.

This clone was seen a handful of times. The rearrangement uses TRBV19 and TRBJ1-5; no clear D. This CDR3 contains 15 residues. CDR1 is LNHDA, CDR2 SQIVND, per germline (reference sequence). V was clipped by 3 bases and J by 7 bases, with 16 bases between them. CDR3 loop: CASSMSFWESQPQHF. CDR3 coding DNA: TGTGCCAGTAGTATGTCTTTCTGGGAGAGCCAGCCCCAGCATTTT.

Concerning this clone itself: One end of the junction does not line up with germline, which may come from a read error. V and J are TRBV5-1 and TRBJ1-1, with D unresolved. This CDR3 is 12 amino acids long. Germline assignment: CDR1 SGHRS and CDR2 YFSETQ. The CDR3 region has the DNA TGCGCCAGCAGCCCGCACGGAGCCGTCCCGGAGTTT. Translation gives CASSPHGAVPEF. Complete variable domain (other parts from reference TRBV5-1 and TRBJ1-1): KAGVTQTPRYLIKTRGQQVTLSCSPISGHRSVSWYQQTPGQGLQFLFEYFSETQRNKGNFPGRFSGRQFSNSRSEMNVSTLELGDSALYLCASSPHGAVPEFGQGTRLTVV.

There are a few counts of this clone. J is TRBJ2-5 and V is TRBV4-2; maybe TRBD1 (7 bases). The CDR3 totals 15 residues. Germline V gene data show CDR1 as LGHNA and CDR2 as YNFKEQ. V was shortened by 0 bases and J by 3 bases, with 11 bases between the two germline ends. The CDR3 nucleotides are TGTGCCAGCAGCCAAGAAGCCAGGGGGGAAGAGACCCAGTACTTC. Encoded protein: CASSQEARGEETQYF.

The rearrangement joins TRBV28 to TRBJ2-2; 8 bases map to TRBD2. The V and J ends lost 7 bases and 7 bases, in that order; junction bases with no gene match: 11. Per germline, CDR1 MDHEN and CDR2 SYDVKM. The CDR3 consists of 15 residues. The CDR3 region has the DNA TGTGCCAGCATTTCTCCACGGGGGGGCGGCGGGGAGCTGTTTTTT. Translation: CASISPRGGGGELFF.

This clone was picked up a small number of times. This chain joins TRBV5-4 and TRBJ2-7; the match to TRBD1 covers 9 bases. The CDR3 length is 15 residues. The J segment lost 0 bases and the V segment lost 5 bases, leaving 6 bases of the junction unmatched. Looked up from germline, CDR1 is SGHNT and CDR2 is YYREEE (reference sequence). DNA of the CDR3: TGTGCCAGCAGGAGGGACAGGGTGAGCTCCTACGAGCAGTACTTC. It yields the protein CASRRDRVSSYEQYF.

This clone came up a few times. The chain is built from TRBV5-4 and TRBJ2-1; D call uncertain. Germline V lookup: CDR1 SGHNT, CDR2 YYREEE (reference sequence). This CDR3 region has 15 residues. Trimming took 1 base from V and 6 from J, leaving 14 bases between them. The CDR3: CASSLISRNGNEQFF. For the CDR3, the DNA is TGTGCCAGCAGCTTGATCTCGCGAAACGGCAATGAGCAGTTCTTC.

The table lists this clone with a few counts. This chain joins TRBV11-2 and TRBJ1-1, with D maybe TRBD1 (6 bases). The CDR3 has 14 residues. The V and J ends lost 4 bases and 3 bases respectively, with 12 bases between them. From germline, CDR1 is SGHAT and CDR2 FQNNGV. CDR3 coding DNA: TGTGCCAGCAGCTCCGTCAGGGGCGACACTGAAGCTTTCTTT. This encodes CASSSVRGDTEAFF. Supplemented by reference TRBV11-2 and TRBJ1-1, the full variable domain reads EAGVAQSPRYKIIEKRQSVAFWCNPISGHATLYWYQQILGQGPKLLIQFQNNGVVDDSQLPKDRFSAERLKGVDSTLKIQPAKLEDSAVYLCASSSVRGDTEAFFGQGTRLTVV.

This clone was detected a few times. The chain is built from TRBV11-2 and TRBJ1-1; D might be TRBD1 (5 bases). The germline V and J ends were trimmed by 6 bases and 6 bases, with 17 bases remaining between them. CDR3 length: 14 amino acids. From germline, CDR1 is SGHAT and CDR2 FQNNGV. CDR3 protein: CASRGSGGNAEAFF. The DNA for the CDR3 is TGTGCCAGCAGGGGCTCGGGGGGGAATGCTGAAGCTTTCTTT.

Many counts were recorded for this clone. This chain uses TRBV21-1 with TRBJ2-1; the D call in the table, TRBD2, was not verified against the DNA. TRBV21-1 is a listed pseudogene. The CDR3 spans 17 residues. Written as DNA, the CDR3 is TGTGCCAGCAGCAAACAAGGGCACCGGGAGGGGAGCAATGAGCAGTTCTTC. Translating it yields CASSKQGHREGSNEQFF.

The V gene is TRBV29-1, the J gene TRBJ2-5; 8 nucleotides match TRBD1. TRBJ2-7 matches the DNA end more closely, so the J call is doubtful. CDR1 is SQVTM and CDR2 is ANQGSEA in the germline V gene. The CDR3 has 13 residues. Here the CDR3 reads CSACGTGSYEQYF. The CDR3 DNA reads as TGCAGCGCCTGCGGGACAGGCTCCTACGAGCAGTACTTC.

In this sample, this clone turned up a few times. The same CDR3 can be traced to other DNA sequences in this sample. The CDR3 here is CASSFRLAGQETQYF. The CDR3 coding sequence is TGCGCCAGCAGCTTCCGACTAGCGGGGCAAGAGACCCAGTACTTC. The chain is built from TRBV5-1 and TRBJ2-5; 11 bases agree with TRBD2. CDR3 size: 15 residues. V lost 2 bases and J lost 2; bases outside the gene matches: 2. Germline CDR1 SGHRS, CDR2 YFSETQ. The whole variable domain, filled in from reference TRBV5-1 and TRBJ2-5, reads KAGVTQTPRYLIKTRGQQVTLSCSPISGHRSVSWYQQTPGQGLQFLFEYFSETQRNKGNFPGRFSGRQFSNSRSEMNVSTLELGDSALYLCASSFRLAGQETQYFGPGTRLLVL.

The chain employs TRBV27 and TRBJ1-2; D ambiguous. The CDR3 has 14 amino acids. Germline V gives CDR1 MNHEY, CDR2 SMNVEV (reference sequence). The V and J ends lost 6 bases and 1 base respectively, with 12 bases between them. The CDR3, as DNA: TGTGCCAGCAGCCCAATGGCTGGTAACTATGGCTACACCTTC. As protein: CASSPMAGNYGYTF.

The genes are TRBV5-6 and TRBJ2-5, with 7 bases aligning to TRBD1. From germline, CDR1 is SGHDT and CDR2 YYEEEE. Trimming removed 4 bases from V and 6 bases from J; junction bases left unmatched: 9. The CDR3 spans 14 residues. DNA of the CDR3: TGTGCCAGCAGCAACTCGGACAGGAGGAAGACCCAGTACTTC. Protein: CASSNSDRRKTQYF. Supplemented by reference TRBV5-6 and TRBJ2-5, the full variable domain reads DAGVTQSPTHLIKTRGQQVTLRCSPKSGHDTVSWYQQALGQGPQFIFQYYEEEERQRGNFPDRFSGHQFPNYSSELNVNALLLGDSALYLCASSNSDRRKTQYFGPGTRLLVL.